This record concerns one T cell receptor beta chain sequence. Its antigen remains undetermined. No base quality information exists; no much larger clone differs at one position. The method was the immunoSEQ multiplex PCR assay. TCRdb re-hosts the immuneACCESS table, in-frame sequences only. Its copies lack some clones; in the studies checked, an unresolved V gene accounts for under half of them, and the cause for the rest is not known. Here the sample has fewer than 75,000 clones; around 93% occur a single time. The ten largest clonotypes hold 3% to 4% of the sample. V is pared back by 7 bases and J by 5 bases, with 12 bases lying between the germline termini. CDR1 and CDR2 are read off the germline V gene (reference sequence) as LNHDA and SQIVND. Inclusive of the bounding cysteine and phenylalanine, the CDR3 is 13 residues long. Only the CDR3 DNA stays, 39 bases, in frame from base 1. This specimen belongs to a study of T cell changes during pregnancy in multiple sclerosis (dated by TCRdb to about 2019). Broadly, across the study: Changes in the T cell repertoire over the course of pregnancy were examined in this study in women with multiple sclerosis.

The sample here was peripheral blood, taken after pregnancy. This sequence was found in a female donor in good health, enrolled as a control in a pregnancy study. The chain was built from TRBV19 and TRBJ2-4, with TRBD2 tentatively as D gene (5 bases match). The CDR3 protein sequence reads: CASNRRQENIQYF. The DNA sequence reads TGTGCCAGTAATAGGAGGCAGGAAAACATTCAGTACTTC.